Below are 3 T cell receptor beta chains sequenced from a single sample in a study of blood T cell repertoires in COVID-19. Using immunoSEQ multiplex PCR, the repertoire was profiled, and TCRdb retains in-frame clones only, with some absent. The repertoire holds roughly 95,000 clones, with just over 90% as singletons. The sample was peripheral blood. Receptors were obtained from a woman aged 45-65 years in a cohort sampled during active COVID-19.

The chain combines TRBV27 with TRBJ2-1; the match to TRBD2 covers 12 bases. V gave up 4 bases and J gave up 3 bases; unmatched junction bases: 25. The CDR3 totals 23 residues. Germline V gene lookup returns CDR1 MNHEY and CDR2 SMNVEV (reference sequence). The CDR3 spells CASSSSDKVGELAGGPFYNEQFF. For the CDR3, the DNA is TGTGCCAGCAGTTCCTCGGACAAGGTCGGGGAGCTAGCGGGAGGGCCCTTCTACAATGAGCAGTTCTTC.

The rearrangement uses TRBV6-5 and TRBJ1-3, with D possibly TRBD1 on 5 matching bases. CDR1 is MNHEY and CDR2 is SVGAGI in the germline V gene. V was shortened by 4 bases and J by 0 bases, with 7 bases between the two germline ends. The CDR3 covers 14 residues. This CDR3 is CASSSGLSGNTIYF. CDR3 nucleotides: TGTGCCAGCAGTTCGGGACTCTCTGGAAACACCATATATTTT.

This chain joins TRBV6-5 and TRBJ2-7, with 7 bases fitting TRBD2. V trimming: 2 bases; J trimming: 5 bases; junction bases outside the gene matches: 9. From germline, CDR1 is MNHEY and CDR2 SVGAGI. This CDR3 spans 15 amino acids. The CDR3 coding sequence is TGTGCCAGCAGTTACGCCGCGGGGGTGGGGCACGAGCAGTACTTC. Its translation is CASSYAAGVGHEQYF.